The 30 T cell receptor beta chains given below trace back to one sample, sequenced in a study of blood T cells in healthy people across ages. Sample-barcoded 5' priming and a J-beta primer mix drove a second PCR of about 6 to 11 cycles. One entry per CDR3 protein results from TCRdb running MiXCR on the 5' RACE reads. Of over 1,300,000 distinct CDR3 sequences listed, roughly 60% are singletons. The sample comprised blood. The source of these receptors is a man aged 18 to 29 in good health.

This chain links TRBV2 with TRBJ1-4; maybe TRBD1 (5 bases). The germline V gene has CDR1 SNHLY and CDR2 FYNNEI. Trimming cost V 5 bases and J 8 bases, with 18 bases left between them. The CDR3 totals 15 residues. CDR3 bases: TGTGCCAGCAGTCCCGGGACCTCTGTCTGGGAAAAACTGTTTTTT. As protein: CASSPGTSVWEKLFF.

The chain employs TRBV20-1 and TRBJ1-1; D gene unclear. Germline V CDR1 and CDR2: DFQATT, SNEGSKA (reference sequence). This CDR3 has 16 residues. Between the trimmed V and J ends, which lost 3 bases and 7 bases, there was a span of 24 bases. The CDR3 sequence: CSASIQDWTSDLEAFF. Written as DNA, the CDR3 is TGCAGTGCTAGTATCCAAGACTGGACCTCAGACCTTGAAGCTTTCTTT.

This chain uses TRBV27 with TRBJ2-1; 8 bases are a match to TRBD2. With 5 bases clipped from V and 6 bases from J, the junction kept 18 bases outside the gene matches. The germline CDR1 and CDR2 sequences are MNHEY and SMNVEV (reference sequence). The CDR3 loop spans 18 amino acids. CDR3 bases: TGTGCCAGCAGTCCACTCGGCCTAGGGAGCGGGGGTGGCAATGAGCAGTTCTTC. It is translated as CASSPLGLGSGGGNEQFF.

On this clonotype: Germline is not matched at one junction end, which may reflect a read error. This rearrangement joins TRBV4-1 to TRBJ2-7, with D possibly TRBD2 on 5 matching bases. The CDR3 totals 16 residues. Per the germline V gene, CDR1 is MGHRA and CDR2 is YSYEKL. The CDR3 loop is CANSQDPGSGSFEQYF. CDR3 nucleotide sequence: TGCGCCAACAGCCAAGATCCGGGATCCGGGTCCTTCGAGCAGTACTTC.

DNA of the CDR3: TGCGCCAGCAGCCAAGATAACACGGCAAAGCAGTACTTC. This sequence encodes CASSQDNTAKQYF. The V call is TRBV4-3, the J call TRBJ2-7; the D is unclear. Germline V gene lookup returns CDR1 LGHNA and CDR2 YSLEER. V was shortened by 0 bases and J by 8 bases, with 11 bases between the two germline ends. This CDR3 is built from 13 residues.

With respect to this clonotype: One junction end does not reproduce the germline sequence, and a read error may be involved. The chain couples TRBV4-1 to TRBJ2-1, with D perhaps TRBD1 or TRBD2 (6 bases each). The CDR3 runs 15 residues. In germline, CDR1 is MGHRA, CDR2 YSYEKL. The CDR3, as DNA: TGCGCCAGCAGCTCCCTAGGGGGGCTCTACGATGAGCAGTTCTTC. As protein: CASSSLGGLYDEQFF.

This rearrangement joins TRBV3-1 to TRBJ1-1; 7 nucleotides match TRBD1. Trimming cost V 7 bases and J 1 base; bases outside gene matches: 9. The CDR3 runs to 15 residues. CDR1 is LGHDT, CDR2 YNNKEL, per germline (reference sequence). CDR3 sequence reads: CASMGTDRRNTEAFF. DNA of the CDR3: TGTGCCAGCATGGGGACAGACAGACGGAACACTGAAGCTTTCTTT. Drawing the rest from reference TRBV3-1 and TRBJ1-1, the complete variable domain is DTAVSQTPKYLVTQMGNDKSIKCEQNLGHDTMYWYKQDSKKFLKIMFSYNNKELIINETVPNRFSPKSPDKAHLNLHINSLELGDSAVYFCASMGTDRRNTEAFFGQGTRLTVV.

This clonotype was seen a handful of times. This sequence joins TRBV4-1 and TRBJ1-4; unclear D gene. Trimming shortened V by 1 base and J by 2 bases, and 11 bases separated the two germline ends. The CDR3 contains 16 residues. CDR1 is MGHRA, CDR2 YSYEKL, per germline. CDR3 sequence reads: CASSQVRGGTNEKLFF. The CDR3 DNA reads as TGCGCCAGCAGCCAAGTCCGGGGAGGCACTAATGAAAAACTGTTTTTT.

The chain couples TRBV2 to TRBJ2-1, with 9 bases lining up with TRBD2. J was trimmed by 10 bases and V by 3 bases; bases with no gene match: 7. CDR3 length: 14 residues. Per the germline V gene, CDR1 is SNHLY and CDR2 is FYNNEI. The CDR3: CASSDGGRAGEQFF. In DNA, the CDR3 is TGTGCCAGCAGTGACGGCGGGAGGGCTGGGGAGCAGTTCTTC.

This clonotype came up a few times. V gene TRBV11-2 combines with J gene TRBJ2-7; 8 nucleotides line up with TRBD2. V gave up 2 bases and J gave up 4 bases; unmatched junction bases: 7. There are 15 residues in the CDR3. Per germline, CDR1 SGHAT and CDR2 FQNNGV. In DNA form, the CDR3 reads TGTGCCAGCAGCTTATTTACAGGGACTAGATACGAGCAGTACTTC. Protein: CASSLFTGTRYEQYF.

The J gene is TRBJ2-1, the V gene TRBV4-1; no definite D call. With 0 bases removed from V and 4 bases from J, the gap between germline ends came to 7 bases. In germline, CDR1 is MGHRA, CDR2 YSYEKL. This CDR3 has 14 residues. The CDR3 spells CASSQERAYNEQFF. The CDR3, as DNA: TGCGCCAGCAGCCAAGAAAGAGCTTACAATGAGCAGTTCTTC.

Details on this clonotype: One end of the junction is discordant with germline, which a read error may explain. V gene TRBV5-1 combines with J gene TRBJ2-7; 9 nucleotides match TRBD2. This CDR3 spans 15 amino acids. Germline V CDR1 and CDR2: SGHRS, YFSETQ. The CDR3 nucleotides are TGCGTCAGCAGCTTAAACACAGCGGGGGGTCGCGAGCAGTACTTC. Translating it yields CVSSLNTAGGREQYF.

The chain is built from TRBV4-3 and TRBJ1-4; D is undetermined. Trimming pared 0 bases from V and 8 bases from J, leaving 16 bases between. In germline, CDR1 is LGHNA, CDR2 YSLEER. This CDR3 has 16 amino acids. CDR3 DNA: TGCGCCAGCAGCCAAGAACCCGGCGATTTGGGGGAAAAACTGTTTTTT. Encoded protein: CASSQEPGDLGEKLFF.

The V gene is TRBV27, the J gene TRBJ2-1, with 9 bases identical to TRBD1. The last part of the DNA fits TRBJ2-7 better; the J call may be wrong. This CDR3 has 14 amino acids. CDR1 and CDR2 from the germline V gene are MNHEY and SMNVEV (reference sequence). The CDR3 DNA follows: TGTGCCAGCACTATGGGGACAGGGTACAATGAGCAGTACTTC. Protein product: CASTMGTGYNEQYF.

The CDR3 sequence is CASSLVDRGVTEAFF. CDR3 in DNA: TGTGCCAGCAGCTTAGTGGACAGGGGGGTGACTGAAGCTTTCTTT. The gene calls are TRBV7-9 and TRBJ1-1; 10 nucleotides match TRBD1. Trimming cost V 1 base and J 5 bases; bases outside gene matches: 4. The CDR3 runs 15 residues. Germline V gives CDR1 SEHNR, CDR2 FQNEAQ (reference sequence).

V is TRBV3-1 and J is TRBJ1-2; D unclear. The CDR3 length is 12 residues. Trimming removed 3 bases from V and 6 bases from J, with 8 bases in between. The V gene's germline CDR1 is LGHDT and CDR2 YNNKEL (reference sequence). In DNA form, the CDR3 reads TGTGCCAGCAGCCATAGGTCCGATGGCTACACCTTC. It specifies CASSHRSDGYTF.

The rearrangement links TRBV28 to TRBJ2-3; TRBD2 might be the D (5 bases). The CDR3 totals 15 residues. Germline V CDR1 and CDR2: MDHEN, SYDVKM. Trimming took off 5 bases at V and 0 bases at J, with 12 bases between the two ends. The CDR3 region has the DNA TGTGCCAGCAGTCCCATTAGACTAAGCACAGATACGCAGTATTTT. Translated, it gives CASSPIRLSTDTQYF.

As regards this clonotype: A much larger clone differs by one base, so this may be a read error. This chain links TRBV5-1 with TRBJ2-2, with D perhaps TRBD1 (6 bases). The CDR3 is 15 residues long. Trimming shortened V by 3 bases and J by 4 bases, and 13 bases separated the two germline ends. CDR1 and CDR2 (germline): SGHRS, YFSETQ. CDR3 residues: CASSSQGASTGELFF. CDR3 sequence (DNA): TGCGCCAGCAGCTCACAGGGCGCGAGCACCGGGGAGCTGTTTTTT.

This chain joins TRBV29-1 and TRBJ1-2; D not resolved. V was clipped by 6 bases and J by 7 bases, with 21 bases between them. This CDR3 region has 14 residues. Germline values: CDR1 SQVTM, CDR2 ANQGSEA. CDR3 protein: CSVGTLVEGSGYTF. The CDR3 bases are TGCAGCGTCGGTACCCTAGTAGAAGGGAGTGGCTACACCTTC.

This clonotype appeared once. V usage is TRBV6-1 and J usage is TRBJ2-5; the match to TRBD2 covers 10 bases. The J call may be incorrect, as the DNA end agrees better with TRBJ2-7. Looked up from germline, CDR1 is MNHNS and CDR2 is SASEGT. This CDR3 has 15 residues. CDR3 DNA: TGTGCCAGCAGTGAAGCGGCTAGCGGGAGCTACGAGCAGTACTTC. It is translated as CASSEAASGSYEQYF.

Only a few counts were recorded for this clonotype. CDR3 residues: CASSYDGTRGSGYTF. The DNA for the CDR3 is TGTGCCAGCAGTTACGACGGGACAAGAGGGTCTGGCTACACCTTC. The V and J genes are TRBV6-2 or TRBV6-3 and TRBJ1-2; D is possibly TRBD1 (6 bases). CDR1 is MNHEY and CDR2 is SVGEGT in the germline V gene. The V and J ends lost 2 bases and 7 bases respectively, with 17 bases between them. This CDR3 region has 15 residues.

This clonotype was detected a few times. V gene TRBV6-6 combines with J gene TRBJ2-1, with 11 bases fitting TRBD2. The CDR3 consists of 16 residues. Per germline, CDR1 MNHNY and CDR2 SVGAGI (reference sequence). With 5 bases clipped from V and 7 bases from J, the junction kept 10 bases outside the gene matches. CDR3 residues: CASSLLAGGGDNEQFF. CDR3 nucleotide sequence: TGTGCCAGCAGTCTTCTAGCGGGGGGCGGAGATAATGAGCAGTTCTTC.

The chain combines TRBV4-3 with TRBJ2-7; D call uncertain. The ends were cut back, 1 base at V and 1 base at J, with 11 bases in the middle. The CDR3 is 15 amino acids. Germline values: CDR1 LGHNA, CDR2 YSLEER. This CDR3 reads CASSQGRSLSYEQYF. The CDR3 coding sequence is TGCGCCAGCAGCCAAGGACGCAGCCTATCCTACGAGCAGTACTTC.

The chain is built from TRBV7-6 and TRBJ2-3; D may be TRBD2 (5 bases). V lost 0 bases and J lost 0, with 13 bases in between. The CDR3 has 17 amino acids. CDR1 SGHVS and CDR2 FNYEAQ come from the germline V gene. The CDR3 DNA follows: TGTGCCAGCAGCTTAGCGGGTGTTGGGGAGAGCACAGATACGCAGTATTTT. Protein sequence: CASSLAGVGESTDTQYF.

This clonotype was seen once. V and J are TRBV6-6 and TRBJ2-3; a possible D gene is TRBD1 (6 bases). This CDR3 comprises 17 residues. Trimming shortened V by 5 bases and J by 4 bases, and 22 bases separated the two germline ends. Germline values: CDR1 MNHNY, CDR2 SVGAGI (reference sequence). The CDR3 reads CASSLAKGDLRPDTQYF. The CDR3 DNA reads as TGTGCCAGCAGTCTCGCGAAGGGGGACCTCAGGCCAGATACGCAGTATTTT.

This clonotype has just one count. A read error may produce the germline difference seen at one junction end. The chain links TRBV11-2 to TRBJ2-5; 12 bases agree with TRBD2. The DNA end is more similar to TRBJ2-7, so the J call may be wrong. The CDR3 has 19 residues. CDR1 and CDR2 from the germline V gene are SGHAT and FQNNGV. The CDR3 region has the DNA TGTGCCTGCAGAACTACTAGCGGGAGGAACCATGAGGGCTCCTACGAGCAGTACTTC. The encoded protein is CACRTTSGRNHEGSYEQYF.

V is TRBV14 and J is TRBJ1-1; the D gene is possibly TRBD1 (6 bases). From germline, CDR1 is SGHDN and CDR2 FVKESK. CDR3 length: 14 amino acids. The ends were cut back, 6 bases at V and 1 base at J, with 12 bases in the middle. The CDR3 region has the DNA TGTGCCAGCAGGAGACAGGCCTGGAACACTGAAGCTTTCTTT. Translation gives CASRRQAWNTEAFF.

The chain recombines TRBV10-3 with TRBJ2-5, with 7 bases fitting TRBD1. This CDR3 contains 14 residues. V lost 7 bases and J lost 2; bases outside the gene matches: 7. The germline CDR1 and CDR2 sequences are ENHRY and SYGVKD. CDR3 sequence reads: CAIKSDREQETQYF. The DNA of the CDR3 is TGTGCCATCAAGTCCGACAGGGAGCAAGAGACCCAGTACTTC.

This clonotype has a handful of counts. The chain is built from TRBV7-2 and TRBJ2-5; weak D call: TRBD1 (5 bases). The DNA matches TRBJ2-7 better at its end, which makes the J call doubtful. Per germline, CDR1 SGHTA and CDR2 FQGNSA. The CDR3 spans 14 residues. The CDR3 DNA reads as TGTGCCAGCAGCTTAGACGTCTTGGGGCGCGAGCAGTACTTC. Encoded protein: CASSLDVLGREQYF.

The chain combines TRBV7-8 with TRBJ1-5; D call uncertain. The germline gives CDR1 SGHVS, CDR2 FQNEAQ. Trimming removed 0 bases from V and 5 bases from J, with 8 bases in between. The CDR3 runs 14 residues. The CDR3 DNA follows: TGTGCCAGCAGCTTAGCGGCAGGTTATCAGCCCCAGCATTTT. As protein: CASSLAAGYQPQHF.